This T cell receptor beta chain was obtained from a study of T cells after yellow fever vaccination (dated by TCRdb to the late 2010s). General notes on the study: The SMART-Seq v4 Ultra Low Input RNA kit was used to prepare libraries from fractions with low cell numbers. To track T-cell clones before and after primary and booster YFV17D yellow fever vaccination, bulk TCR alpha and beta repertoires were sequenced longitudinally. Two healthy male donors, one aged 18 to 30 and one aged 30 to 40 years, made up the cohort. Blood was collected at multiple timepoints before and after primary and secondary immunization, and bulk PBMC replicates and cell subsets were isolated.

The research as a whole found: After the booster, most clones that had expanded after primary vaccination were detected again (approximately 97% of CD4 and roughly 86% of CD8), suggesting broad maintenance of memory. Because abundant contaminating clonotypes from the bulk population could be contained in FACS-sorted repertoires, computational filtering was required. The study included only two donors, which limits how far the findings can be generalized. The secondary T-cell response was found to be weaker but faster than the primary response, with a peak reached on day 5 rather than on day 15. A small share of clonotypes occurred in both CD4 and CD8 compartments, likely arising from convergent recombination.

TCR cDNA was synthesized by 5'RACE template switching, through which a universal primer site and unique molecular identifiers were introduced. cDNA synthesis was primed from both the TCR alpha and TCR beta constant segments. Libraries were amplified in two PCR steps, with sample barcodes and sequencing adapters added in the second step. Sequencing of libraries was done on Illumina HiSeq 2500 (2x100 bp) or NovaSeq (2x150 bp). Concerning the study's data processing: Demultiplexing of reads and collapsing into UMI consensus sequences were performed with MIGEC, and V(D)J alignment was carried out with MiXCR. Clonotypes responding to the vaccine were identified with edgeR on replicate PBMC samples, with the criteria of FDR below 0.01 and a log2 fold change above 5 up to day 15. CD4 or CD8 identity was assigned to each bulk clonotype according to whether the clonotype was present at higher abundance in the sequenced CD4 repertoire or the sequenced CD8 repertoire. In TCRdb, the public reads were trimmed at Q25 with fastp and aligned with MiXCR, with productive beta chains retained. Records with the same CDR3 protein are collapsed into one entry carrying the most frequent genes and DNA. Here the V and J calls rest on TCRdb's processing, not on the authors' analysis. Counted in this sample were around 360,000 distinct CDR3 sequences; around a tenth of them appeared once. The ten most abundant clones make up roughly 18% of the sample.

The sample's treatment or condition, from its label and the paper: live attenuated yellow fever vaccine strain. At each blood-draw timepoint, two biological replicates of bulk PBMCs were obtained. PBMCs were isolated from peripheral blood using a standard Ficoll-Paque protocol. RNA was extracted with TriZol from bulk PBMCs, CD4 and CD8 fractions, and dextramer-positive and dextramer-negative fractions. The CDR3 numbers 16 residues from cysteine through phenylalanine. Only CDR3 DNA is held: 48 bases, read in frame from base 1. For CDR1 and CDR2, the germline V gene lists SGHAT and FQNNGV. At the junction V is shortened by 1 base and J by 1 base, with 11 bases in between. Of note for this clonotype: Its recognized antigen is unknown. No much larger clone is present one base from it, and per-base qualities are unavailable.

The sample consisted of PBMCs, taken on the day of the first yellow fever vaccination. The rearrangement combines TRBV11-2 with TRBJ2-1; the D gene cannot be resolved reliably. The clonotype was recovered from a man aged 18 to 29 who received the YFV17D yellow fever vaccine. The DNA sequence is given as TGTGCCAGCAGCTTAGTTACGGGTGAATCCTACAATGAGCAGTTCTTC. The translation is CASSLVTGESYNEQFF.